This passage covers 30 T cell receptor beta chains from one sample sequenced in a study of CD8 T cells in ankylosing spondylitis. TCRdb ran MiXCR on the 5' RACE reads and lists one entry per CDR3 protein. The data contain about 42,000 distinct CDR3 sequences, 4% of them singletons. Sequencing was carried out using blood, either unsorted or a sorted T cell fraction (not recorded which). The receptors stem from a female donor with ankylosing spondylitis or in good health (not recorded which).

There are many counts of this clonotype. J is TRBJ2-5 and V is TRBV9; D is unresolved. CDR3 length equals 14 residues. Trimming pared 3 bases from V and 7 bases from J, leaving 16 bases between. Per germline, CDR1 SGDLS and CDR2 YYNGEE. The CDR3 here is CASSDDPQIGTQYF. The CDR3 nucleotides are TGTGCCAGCAGCGATGATCCCCAAATAGGGACCCAGTACTTC.

CDR3 loop: CASSLLEGGVRTDTQYF. The DNA of the CDR3 is TGTGCCAGCAGCCTCTTGGAGGGCGGGGTCCGCACAGATACGCAGTATTTT. The chain combines TRBV9 with TRBJ2-3, with D perhaps matching TRBD2 (6 bases). The CDR3 is 17 amino acids. With 4 bases removed from V and 1 base from J, the gap between germline ends came to 19 bases. CDR1 is SGDLS and CDR2 is YYNGEE in the germline V gene. Looking up the rest from reference TRBV9 and TRBJ2-3 gives the full variable domain: DSGVTQTPKHLITATGQRVTLRCSPRSGDLSVYWYQQSLDQGLQFLIQYYNGEERAKGNILERFSAQQFPDLHSELNLSSLELGDSALYFCASSLLEGGVRTDTQYFGPGTRLTVL.

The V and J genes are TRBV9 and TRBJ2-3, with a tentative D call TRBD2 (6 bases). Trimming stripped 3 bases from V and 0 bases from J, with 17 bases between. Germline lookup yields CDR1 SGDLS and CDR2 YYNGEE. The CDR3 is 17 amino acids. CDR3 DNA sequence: TGTGCCAGCAGCGCCCCTACCCGGGGACTGAGCACAGATACGCAGTATTTT. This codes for CASSAPTRGLSTDTQYF.

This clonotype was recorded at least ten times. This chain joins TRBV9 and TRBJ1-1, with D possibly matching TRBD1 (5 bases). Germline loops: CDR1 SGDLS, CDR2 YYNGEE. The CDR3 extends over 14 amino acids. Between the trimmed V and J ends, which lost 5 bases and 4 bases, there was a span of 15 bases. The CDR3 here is CASSPHGGPTEAFF. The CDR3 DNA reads TGTGCCAGCAGTCCCCACGGGGGACCCACTGAAGCTTTCTTT.

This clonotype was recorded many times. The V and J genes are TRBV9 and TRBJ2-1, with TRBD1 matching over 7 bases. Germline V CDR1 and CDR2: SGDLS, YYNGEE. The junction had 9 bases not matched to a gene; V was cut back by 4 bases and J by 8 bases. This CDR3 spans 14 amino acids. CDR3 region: CASSLQTGLDEQFF. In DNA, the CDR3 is TGTGCCAGCAGCCTCCAGACAGGGTTGGATGAGCAGTTCTTC.

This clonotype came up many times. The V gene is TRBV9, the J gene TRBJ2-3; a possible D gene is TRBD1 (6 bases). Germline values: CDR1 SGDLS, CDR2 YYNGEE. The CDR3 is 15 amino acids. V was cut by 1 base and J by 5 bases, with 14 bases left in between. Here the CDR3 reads CASSVLGGGEDTQYF. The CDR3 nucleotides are TGTGCCAGCAGCGTATTAGGTGGGGGCGAAGATACGCAGTATTTT.

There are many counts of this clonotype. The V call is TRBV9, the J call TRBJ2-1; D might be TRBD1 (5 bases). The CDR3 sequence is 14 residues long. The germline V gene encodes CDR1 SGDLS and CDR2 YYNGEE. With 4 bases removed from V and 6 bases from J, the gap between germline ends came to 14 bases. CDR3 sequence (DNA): TGTGCCAGCAGCCCTGATCAGGGTCGCAATGAGCAGTTCTTC. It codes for CASSPDQGRNEQFF.

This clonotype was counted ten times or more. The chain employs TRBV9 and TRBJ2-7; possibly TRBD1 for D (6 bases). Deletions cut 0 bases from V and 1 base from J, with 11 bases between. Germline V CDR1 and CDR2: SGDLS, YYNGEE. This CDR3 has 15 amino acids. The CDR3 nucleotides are TGTGCCAGCAGCGTAGGTCCAGGGACATCCTACGAGCAGTACTTC. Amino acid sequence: CASSVGPGTSYEQYF.

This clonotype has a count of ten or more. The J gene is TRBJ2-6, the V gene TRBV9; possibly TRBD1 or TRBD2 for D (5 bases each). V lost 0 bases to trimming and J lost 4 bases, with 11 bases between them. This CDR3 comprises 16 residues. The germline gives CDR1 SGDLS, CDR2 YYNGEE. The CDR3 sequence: CASSVATGRGANVLTF. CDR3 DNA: TGTGCCAGCAGCGTAGCTACGGGGCGCGGGGCCAACGTCCTGACTTTC.

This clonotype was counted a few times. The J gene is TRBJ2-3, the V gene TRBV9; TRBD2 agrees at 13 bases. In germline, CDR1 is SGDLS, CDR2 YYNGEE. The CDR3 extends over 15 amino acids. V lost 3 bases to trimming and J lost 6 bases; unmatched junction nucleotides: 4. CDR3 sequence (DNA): TGTGCCAGCAGCGAGACTAGCGGGGGGACGGATACGCAGTATTTT. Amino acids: CASSETSGGTDTQYF. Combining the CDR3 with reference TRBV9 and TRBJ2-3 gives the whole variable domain DSGVTQTPKHLITATGQRVTLRCSPRSGDLSVYWYQQSLDQGLQFLIQYYNGEERAKGNILERFSAQQFPDLHSELNLSSLELGDSALYFCASSETSGGTDTQYFGPGTRLTVL.

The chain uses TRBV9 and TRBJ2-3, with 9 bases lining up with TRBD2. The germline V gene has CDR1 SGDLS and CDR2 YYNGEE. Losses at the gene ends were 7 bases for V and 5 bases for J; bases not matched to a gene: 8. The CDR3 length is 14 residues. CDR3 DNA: TGTGCCAGCGGCGATAGCGGGGGCGGAGATACGCAGTATTTT. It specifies CASGDSGGGDTQYF.

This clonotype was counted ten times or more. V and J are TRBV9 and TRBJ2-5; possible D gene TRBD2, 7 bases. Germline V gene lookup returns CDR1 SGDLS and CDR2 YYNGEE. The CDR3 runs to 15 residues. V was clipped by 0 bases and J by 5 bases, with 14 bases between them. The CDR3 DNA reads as TGTGCCAGCAGCGTAGCTGGGGGGGGGCGCGAGACCCAGTACTTC. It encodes CASSVAGGGRETQYF.

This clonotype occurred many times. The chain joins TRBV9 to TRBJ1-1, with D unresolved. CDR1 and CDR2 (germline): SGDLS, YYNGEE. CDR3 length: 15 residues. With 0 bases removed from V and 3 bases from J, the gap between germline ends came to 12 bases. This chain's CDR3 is CASSVDNRRDTEAFF. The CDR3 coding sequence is TGTGCCAGCAGCGTAGATAATAGGAGGGACACTGAAGCTTTCTTT. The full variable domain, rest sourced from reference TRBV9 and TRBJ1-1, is DSGVTQTPKHLITATGQRVTLRCSPRSGDLSVYWYQQSLDQGLQFLIQYYNGEERAKGNILERFSAQQFPDLHSELNLSSLELGDSALYFCASSVDNRRDTEAFFGQGTRLTVV.

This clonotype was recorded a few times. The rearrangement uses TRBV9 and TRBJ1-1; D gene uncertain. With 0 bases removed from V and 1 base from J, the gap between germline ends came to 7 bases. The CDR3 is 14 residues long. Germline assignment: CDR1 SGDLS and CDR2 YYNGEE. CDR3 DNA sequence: TGTGCCAGCAGCGTAGCGATGGAGAACACTGAAGCTTTCTTT. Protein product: CASSVAMENTEAFF.

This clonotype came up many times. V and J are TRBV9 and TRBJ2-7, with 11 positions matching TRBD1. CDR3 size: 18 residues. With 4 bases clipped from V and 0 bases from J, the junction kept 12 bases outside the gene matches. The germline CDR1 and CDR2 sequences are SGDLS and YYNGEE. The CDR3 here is CASSRGQGALQSSYEQYF. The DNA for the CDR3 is TGTGCCAGCAGCCGAGGACAGGGGGCCCTTCAAAGCTCCTACGAGCAGTACTTC.

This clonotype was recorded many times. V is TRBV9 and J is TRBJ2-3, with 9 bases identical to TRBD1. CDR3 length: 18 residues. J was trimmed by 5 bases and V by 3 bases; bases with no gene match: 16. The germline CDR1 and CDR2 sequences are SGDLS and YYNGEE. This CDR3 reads CASSAEGLQGAIGDTQYF. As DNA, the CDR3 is TGTGCCAGCAGCGCAGAGGGGCTACAGGGGGCAATTGGAGATACGCAGTATTTT.

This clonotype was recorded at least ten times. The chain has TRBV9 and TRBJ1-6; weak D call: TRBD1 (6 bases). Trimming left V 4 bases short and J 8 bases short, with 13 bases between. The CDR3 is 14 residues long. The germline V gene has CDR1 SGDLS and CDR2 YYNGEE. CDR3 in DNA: TGTGCCAGCAGCCGACAGGCCCAGGATTCACCCCTCCACTTT. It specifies CASSRQAQDSPLHF.

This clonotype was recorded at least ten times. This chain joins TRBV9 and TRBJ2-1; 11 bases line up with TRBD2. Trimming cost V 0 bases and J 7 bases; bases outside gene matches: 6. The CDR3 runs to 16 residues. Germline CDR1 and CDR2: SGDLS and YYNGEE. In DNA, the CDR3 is TGTGCCAGCAGCGTAGAGGGACTAGCGGCGATAAATGAGCAGTTCTTC. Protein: CASSVEGLAAINEQFF.

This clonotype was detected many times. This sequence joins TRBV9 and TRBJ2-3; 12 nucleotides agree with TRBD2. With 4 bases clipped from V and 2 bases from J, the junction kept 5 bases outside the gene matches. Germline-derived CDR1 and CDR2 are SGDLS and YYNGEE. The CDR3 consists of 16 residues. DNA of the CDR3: TGTGCCAGCAGCTTCGGACTAGCGGGGACCACAGATACGCAGTATTTT. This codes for CASSFGLAGTTDTQYF.

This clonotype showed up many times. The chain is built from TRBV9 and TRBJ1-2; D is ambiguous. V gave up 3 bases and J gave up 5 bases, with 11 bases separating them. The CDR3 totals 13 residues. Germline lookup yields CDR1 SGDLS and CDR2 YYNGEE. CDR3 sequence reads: CASSAGGGYGYTF. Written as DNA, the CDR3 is TGTGCCAGCAGCGCGGGAGGAGGGTATGGCTACACCTTC.

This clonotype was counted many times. This chain's CDR3 is CASTPDIMHEKLFF. CDR3 bases: TGTGCCAGCACCCCAGACATTATGCATGAAAAACTGTTTTTT. The V gene is TRBV9, the J gene TRBJ1-4; D unclear. From germline, CDR1 is SGDLS and CDR2 YYNGEE. Trimming pared 6 bases from V and 6 bases from J, leaving 15 bases between. CDR3 length equals 14 residues.

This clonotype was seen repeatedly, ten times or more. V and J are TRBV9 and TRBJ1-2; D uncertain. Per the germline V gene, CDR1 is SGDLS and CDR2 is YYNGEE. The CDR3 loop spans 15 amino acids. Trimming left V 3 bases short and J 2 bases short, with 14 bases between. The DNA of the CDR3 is TGTGCCAGCAGCGCGGTCCCGACACGAAACTATGGCTACACCTTC. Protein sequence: CASSAVPTRNYGYTF. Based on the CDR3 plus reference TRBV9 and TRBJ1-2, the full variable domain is DSGVTQTPKHLITATGQRVTLRCSPRSGDLSVYWYQQSLDQGLQFLIQYYNGEERAKGNILERFSAQQFPDLHSELNLSSLELGDSALYFCASSAVPTRNYGYTFGSGTRLTVV.

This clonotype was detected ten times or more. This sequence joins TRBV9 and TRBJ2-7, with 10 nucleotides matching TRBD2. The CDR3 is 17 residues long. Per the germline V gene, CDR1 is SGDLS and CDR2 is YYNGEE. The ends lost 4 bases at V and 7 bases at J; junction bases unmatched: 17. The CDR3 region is CASSLEASGGDAWEQYF. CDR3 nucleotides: TGTGCCAGCAGCCTAGAGGCTAGCGGGGGCGACGCCTGGGAGCAGTACTTC.

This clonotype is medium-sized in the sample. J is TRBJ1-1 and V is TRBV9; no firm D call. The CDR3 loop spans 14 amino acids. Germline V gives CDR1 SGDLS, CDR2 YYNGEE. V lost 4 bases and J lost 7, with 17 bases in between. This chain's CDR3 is CASSTQIAGGEAFF. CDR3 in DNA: TGTGCCAGCAGCACCCAGATAGCCGGCGGTGAAGCTTTCTTT.

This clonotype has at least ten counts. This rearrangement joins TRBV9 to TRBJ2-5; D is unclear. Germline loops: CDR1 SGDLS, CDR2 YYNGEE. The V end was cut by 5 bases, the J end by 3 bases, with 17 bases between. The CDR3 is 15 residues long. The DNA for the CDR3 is TGTGCCAGCAGTCGTAGTCACGCAGTAGAAGAGACCCAGTACTTC. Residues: CASSRSHAVEETQYF.

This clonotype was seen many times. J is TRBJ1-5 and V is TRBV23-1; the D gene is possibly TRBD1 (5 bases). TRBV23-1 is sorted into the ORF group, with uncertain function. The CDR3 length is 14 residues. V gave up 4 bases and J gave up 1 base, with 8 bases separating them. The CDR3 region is CASSLGESNQPQHF. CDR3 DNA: TGCGCCAGCAGTCTGGGGGAGAGCAATCAGCCCCAGCATTTT.

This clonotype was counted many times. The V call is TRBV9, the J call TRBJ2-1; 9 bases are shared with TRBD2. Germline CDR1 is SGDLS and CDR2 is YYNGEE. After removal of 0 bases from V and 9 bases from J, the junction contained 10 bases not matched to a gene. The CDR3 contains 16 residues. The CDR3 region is CASSVDEGQAGGEQFF. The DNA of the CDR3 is TGTGCCAGCAGCGTAGACGAGGGTCAAGCGGGAGGTGAGCAGTTCTTC.

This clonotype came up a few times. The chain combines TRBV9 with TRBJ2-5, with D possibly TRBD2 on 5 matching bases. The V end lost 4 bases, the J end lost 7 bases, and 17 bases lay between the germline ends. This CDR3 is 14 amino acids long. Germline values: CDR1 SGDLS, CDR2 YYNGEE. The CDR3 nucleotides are TGTGCCAGCAGCTCCCCTGATTCCGGAGGGACCCAGTACTTC. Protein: CASSSPDSGGTQYF.

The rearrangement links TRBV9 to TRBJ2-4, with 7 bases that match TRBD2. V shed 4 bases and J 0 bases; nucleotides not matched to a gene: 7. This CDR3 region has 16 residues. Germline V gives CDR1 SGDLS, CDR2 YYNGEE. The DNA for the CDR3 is TGTGCCAGCAGCCCCCCAAGCGGGACAGCCAAAAACATTCAGTACTTC. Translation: CASSPPSGTAKNIQYF. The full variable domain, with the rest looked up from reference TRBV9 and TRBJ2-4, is DSGVTQTPKHLITATGQRVTLRCSPRSGDLSVYWYQQSLDQGLQFLIQYYNGEERAKGNILERFSAQQFPDLHSELNLSSLELGDSALYFCASSPPSGTAKNIQYFGAGTRLSVL.

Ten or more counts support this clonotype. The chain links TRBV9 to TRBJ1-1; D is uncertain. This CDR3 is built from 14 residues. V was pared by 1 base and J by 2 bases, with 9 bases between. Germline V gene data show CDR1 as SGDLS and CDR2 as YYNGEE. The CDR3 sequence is CASSVTADNTEAFF. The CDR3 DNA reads TGTGCCAGCAGCGTAACAGCGGATAACACTGAAGCTTTCTTT.